The 26 T cell receptor beta chains listed next were all sequenced from one sample in a study of T cells in women clearing cervical HPV infection. Profiling relied on immunoSEQ multiplex PCR, and the TCRdb table lists in-frame clones only, not all of them. The sample totals over 15,000 clones; its top ten clones hold approximately 11%. The source material was blood buffy coat. The receptors shown here come from a woman between 18 and 69 years old with a cervical HPV16 infection that either progressed to CIN3+ or cleared (not recorded which).

About this clone: The CDR3 is cut off 3 residues early in the read; its end comes from the germline J gene. This chain connects TRBV28 to TRBJ1-5; weak D call: TRBD1 (5 bases). Germline CDR1 and CDR2: MDHEN and SYDVKM. The CDR3 length is 16 residues. The V end lost 6 bases, the J end lost 5 bases, and 20 bases lay between the germline ends. Incomplete CDR3 DNA: TGTGCCAGCAGCCCGTATCAGGGTAAGGGGTATCAGCCC. Translated: CASSPYQGKGYQP. The CDR3 in its entirety is CASSPYQGKGYQPQHF.

Concerning this clone: The CDR3 goes on 3 residues after the read ends, and that part is filled in from the germline J gene. The genes are TRBV13 and TRBJ2-5, with 9 bases aligning to TRBD2. The CDR3 runs to 17 residues. Trimming removed 6 bases from V and 3 bases from J; junction bases left unmatched: 14. Germline values: CDR1 PRHDT, CDR2 FYEKMQ (reference sequence). This CDR3 is CASSQGAGGPREETQYF. CDR3 DNA, as far as it was read: TGTGCCAGCAGTCAAGGTGCGGGAGGGCCCAGAGAAGAGACC.

A remark on this clone: The sequenced fragment ends 3 residues before the CDR3 boundary, so the rest is inferred from the germline J gene. The gene calls are TRBV19 and TRBJ2-3, with 7 positions matching TRBD2. The CDR3 runs to 17 residues. J gave up 0 bases and V 3 bases, and 9 bases lay outside the gene matches. Germline V gives CDR1 LNHDA, CDR2 SQIVND (reference sequence). The CDR3 sequence: CASSMAGGSSSTDTQYF. The part of the CDR3 DNA that was read is TGTGCCAGTAGTATGGCCGGGGGGTCTTCTAGCACAGATACG.

Turning to this clone: The CDR3 end lies 3 residues beyond the end of the read and is filled in from the germline J gene. This chain connects TRBV5-1 to TRBJ2-5, with TRBD2 identical over 10 bases. The CDR3 is 14 amino acids. J lost 3 bases, V lost 2 bases, and 1 base had no gene match. From germline, CDR1 is SGHRS and CDR2 YFSETQ. The CDR3 loop is CASSFLAGEETQYF. The CDR3 bases that were read are TGCGCCAGCAGCTTCCTAGCGGGAGAAGAGACC.

A remark on this clone: The observed sequence ends 3 residues before the CDR3 terminus, with the missing tail filled in from the germline J gene. V and J are TRBV11-3 and TRBJ2-1; D is possibly TRBD1 (6 bases). The germline CDR1 and CDR2 sequences are SGHNT and YENEEA. There are 14 residues in the CDR3. Between the trimmed V and J ends, which lost 5 bases and 6 bases, there was a span of 14 bases. The CDR3 loop is CASSPNRASNEQFF. The covered CDR3 bases are TGTGCCAGCAGCCCCAACAGGGCTAGCAATGAG.

With regard to this clone: The read terminates 3 residues before the CDR3 end, so the remaining end is supplied by the germline J gene. The V gene is TRBV7-9, the J gene TRBJ1-4; TRBD1 matches at 7 bases. This CDR3 spans 14 amino acids. From germline, CDR1 is SEHNR and CDR2 FQNEAQ (reference sequence). V lost 5 bases, J lost 8 bases, and 8 bases stayed unmatched. Partial CDR3 DNA: TGTGCCAGCAGCCACACTAAGGGGGCGGAAAAA. Encoded protein: CASSHTKGAEK. The full CDR3 reads CASSHTKGAEKLFF.

Concerning this clone itself: Read coverage stops 3 residues before the CDR3 terminus; the germline J gene supplies the remainder. The chain links TRBV14 to TRBJ2-3; D remains unclear. Germline V lookup: CDR1 SGHDN, CDR2 FVKESK. The ends were cut back, 3 bases at V and 0 bases at J, with 10 bases in the middle. CDR3 size: 15 residues. The DNA read from the CDR3 is TGTGCCAGCAGCCAGGGCCTGTTTAGCACAGATACG. Translated, it gives CASSQGLFSTDT. The CDR3 as a whole reads CASSQGLFSTDTQYF.

On this clone itself: The CDR3 end is not reached by the read, which stops 3 residues before it; the germline J gene fills it in. The chain uses TRBV19 and TRBJ1-2; 9 bases are shared with TRBD1. Germline V gene lookup returns CDR1 LNHDA and CDR2 SQIVND (reference sequence). CDR3 length: 15 residues. V was pared by 3 bases and J by 4 bases, with 6 bases of the junction left unmatched. CDR3 residues: CASSIDSDRGYGYTF. Partial CDR3 DNA: TGTGCCAGTAGTATCGACTCGGACAGGGGCTATGGC.

With respect to this clone: The CDR3 is cut off 3 residues early in the read; its end comes from the germline J gene. This chain connects TRBV7-2 to TRBJ2-5, with no clear D. Germline CDR1 reads SGHTA; CDR2 reads FQGNSA. The germline V and J ends were trimmed by 1 base and 2 bases, with 8 bases remaining between them. The CDR3 loop spans 14 amino acids. Here the CDR3 reads CASSLDGRQETQYF. CDR3 DNA, as far as it was read: TGTGCCAGCAGCTTAGACGGCAGGCAAGAGACC.

According to its frequency, this clone is medium-sized. Sequencing ends 3 residues short of the CDR3 end; the germline J gene provides the rest. The chain combines TRBV7-9 with TRBJ2-3; D remains unclear. The ends were cut back, 6 bases at V and 3 bases at J, with 13 bases in the middle. The CDR3 has 14 amino acids. Per germline, CDR1 SEHNR and CDR2 FQNEAQ (reference sequence). CDR3 residues: CASSSATTTDTQYF. The part of the CDR3 DNA that was read is TGTGCCAGCAGTTCGGCGACAACGACAGATACG.

To note about this clone: The sequence runs out 3 residues before the end of the CDR3; the remainder is reconstructed from the germline J gene. The chain uses TRBV6-4 and TRBJ1-2; TRBD1 might be the D (5 bases). The CDR3 runs 15 residues. Germline lookup yields CDR1 MRHNA and CDR2 SNTAGT. Trimming took off 3 bases at V and 3 bases at J, with 14 bases between the two ends. The CDR3 here is CASSDMWVRDYGYTF. The DNA read from the CDR3 is TGTGCCAGCAGTGATATGTGGGTCAGGGACTATGGC.

A remark on this clone: Coverage ceases 3 residues before the CDR3 finishes, and the germline J gene fills in the end. The chain combines TRBV29-1 with TRBJ1-1, with D possibly being TRBD1 (6 bases). V shed 3 bases and J shed 7 bases, with 15 bases lying between them. This CDR3 comprises 13 residues. Germline V lookup: CDR1 SQVTM, CDR2 ANQGSEA. The chain's CDR3 is CSVEPGAYDEAFF. CDR3 DNA, as far as it was read: TGCAGCGTTGAGCCAGGGGCGTATGATGAA. The full variable domain, rest sourced from reference TRBV29-1 and TRBJ1-1, is SAVISQKPSRDICQRGTSLTIQCQVDSQVTMMFWYRQQPGQSLTLIATANQGSEATYESGFVIDKFPISRPNLTFSTLTVSNMSPEDSSIYLCSVEPGAYDEAFFGQGTRLTVV.

Note on this clone: The CDR3 end lies 3 residues beyond the end of the read and is filled in from the germline J gene. J is TRBJ2-3 and V is TRBV18; TRBD2 aligns across 12 bases. Germline assignment: CDR1 KGHSH and CDR2 LQKENI. With 3 bases clipped from V and 1 base from J, the junction kept 20 bases outside the gene matches. The CDR3 covers 22 residues. CDR3 region: CASSPRQGSFLAGGPGTDTQYF. Partial CDR3 DNA: TGTGCCAGCTCACCTCGGCAGGGATCATTCCTAGCGGGGGGGCCCGGCACAGATACG.

Concerning this clone: The read ends 3 residues early relative to the CDR3; the germline J gene fills the gap. The chain employs TRBV6-2 or TRBV6-3 and TRBJ2-3, with 13 bases that match TRBD2. The CDR3 sequence is 14 residues long. V dropped 6 bases and J dropped 4; count of bases not matched to a gene: 1. Looked up from germline, CDR1 is MNHEY and CDR2 is SVGEGT. The CDR3 region is CASRTSGGPDTQYF. CDR3 DNA, as far as it was read: TGTGCCAGCAGGACTAGCGGGGGGCCAGATACG.

Remarks on this clone: The read halts 3 residues ahead of the CDR3 end, with the missing end drawn from the germline J gene. J is TRBJ2-3 and V is TRBV5-1; 10 bases line up with TRBD2. The germline V gene has CDR1 SGHRS and CDR2 YFSETQ. The J segment lost 5 bases and the V segment lost 2 bases, leaving 5 bases of the junction unmatched. The CDR3 is made up of 15 amino acids. This CDR3 is CASSFAAGGGDTQYF. The CDR3 DNA, read in part, is TGCGCCAGCAGCTTCGCAGCGGGGGGGGGAGATACG.

To note about this clone: The read halts 3 residues ahead of the CDR3 end, with the missing end drawn from the germline J gene. The V call is TRBV5-1, the J call TRBJ1-3, with 8 positions matching TRBD1. The junction had 5 bases not matched to a gene; V was cut back by 3 bases and J by 0 bases. The CDR3 is made up of 16 amino acids. Germline-derived CDR1 and CDR2 are SGHRS and YFSETQ. The CDR3 loop reads CASSYDTGGSGNTIYF. The sequenced part of the CDR3 DNA is TGCGCCAGCAGCTATGATACAGGGGGCTCTGGAAACACC.

Comments on this clone: The read finishes 3 residues shy of the CDR3 end, and the germline J gene is used to complete it. This chain joins TRBV2 and TRBJ2-7; tentatively, D is TRBD1 (6 bases). V lost 8 bases and J 4 bases, leaving 9 bases between the germline ends. There are 11 residues in the CDR3. From germline, CDR1 is SNHLY and CDR2 FYNNEI. The covered CDR3 bases are TGTGCCAGCCTACAGGGTTACGAG. It encodes CASLQGYE. The CDR3 as a whole reads CASLQGYEQYF.

As to this clone: The read is 3 residues too short to cover the CDR3 end, so that end is filled in from the germline J gene. The rearrangement links TRBV7-9 to TRBJ2-5, with 9 positions matching TRBD2. The CDR3 has 15 residues. With 1 base clipped from V and 5 bases from J, the junction kept 5 bases outside the gene matches. Germline CDR1 is SEHNR and CDR2 is FQNEAQ (reference sequence). The part of the CDR3 DNA that was read is TGTGCCAGCAGCTTAGACATAGCGGGAGCTGAGACC. Protein sequence: CASSLDIAGAET. The whole CDR3 reads CASSLDIAGAETQYF.

As regards this clone: The sequenced fragment ends 3 residues before the CDR3 boundary, so the rest is inferred from the germline J gene. The chain recombines TRBV5-1 with TRBJ1-2; TRBD1 matches at 9 bases. The germline gives CDR1 SGHRS, CDR2 YFSETQ. V lost 5 bases, J lost 7 bases, and 9 bases stayed unmatched. This CDR3 has 14 residues. Here the CDR3 reads CASREPGTGSGYTF. CDR3 DNA, as far as it was read: TGCGCCAGCAGGGAACCCGGGACAGGGAGTGGC.

About this clone itself: Sequencing ends 3 residues short of the CDR3 end; the germline J gene provides the rest. The chain recombines TRBV20-1 with TRBJ2-7, with D tentatively TRBD2 (6 bases). V dropped 0 bases and J dropped 1 base, with 13 bases sitting between them. The germline gives CDR1 DFQATT, CDR2 SNEGSKA (reference sequence). The CDR3 covers 15 residues. The CDR3 here is CSAREGTALSYEQYF. Partial CDR3 DNA: TGCAGTGCTAGAGAAGGGACTGCTCTTTCCTACGAG.

As for this clone: The CDR3 is cut off 3 residues early in the read; its end comes from the germline J gene. The genes are TRBV10-3 and TRBJ1-1; D is possibly TRBD1 (5 bases). V was cut by 6 bases and J by 5 bases, with 16 bases left in between. CDR3 length equals 14 residues. Germline-derived CDR1 and CDR2 are ENHRY and SYGVKD. The CDR3 DNA, read in part, is TGTGCCATCAGCTCACGGCAGGGTTGGACTGAA. Encoded protein: CAISSRQGWTE. The full-length CDR3 reads as CAISSRQGWTEAFF.

Details on this clone: The read halts 3 residues ahead of the CDR3 end, with the missing end drawn from the germline J gene. This chain joins TRBV20-1 and TRBJ2-5, with D tentatively TRBD2 (5 bases). CDR3 size: 14 residues. V was pared by 5 bases and J by 2 bases, with 15 bases between. Germline-derived CDR1 and CDR2 are DFQATT and SNEGSKA (reference sequence). The part of the CDR3 DNA that was read is TGCAGTGCTCAACCGGGGAGTGGTCAAGAGACC. Protein product: CSAQPGSGQET. The CDR3, in full, reads CSAQPGSGQETQYF.

By frequency, this clone registers medium-sized. The read halts 3 residues ahead of the CDR3 end, with the missing end drawn from the germline J gene. The V gene is TRBV29-1, the J gene TRBJ1-1; D uncertain. Looked up from germline, CDR1 is SQVTM and CDR2 is ANQGSEA. V was cut by 5 bases and J by 4 bases, with 11 bases left in between. The CDR3 runs to 12 residues. CDR3 in amino acids: CSVKEGSTEAFF. The CDR3 DNA, read in part, is TGCAGCGTTAAGGAGGGCAGCACTGAA.

As for this clone: Read sequence stops 3 residues before the CDR3 end, and the germline J gene provides the missing end. The genes are TRBV19 and TRBJ2-1; TRBD1 aligns across 8 bases. Trimming cost V 5 bases and J 6 bases; bases outside gene matches: 12. Germline CDR1 and CDR2: LNHDA and SQIVND (reference sequence). The CDR3 consists of 16 residues. The sequenced CDR3 bases are TGTGCCAGTAGTGCGTCGACAGGGGCGGTCGGCAATGAG. It codes for CASSASTGAVGNE. In full, the CDR3 reads CASSASTGAVGNEQFF.

About this clone itself: The DNA ends 3 residues before the CDR3 does, and the rest of the CDR3 is filled in from the germline J gene. The V gene is TRBV11-2, the J gene TRBJ1-2; D is perhaps TRBD1 (6 bases). This CDR3 is built from 14 residues. The germline V gene has CDR1 SGHAT and CDR2 FQNNGV. The CDR3 sequence: CASSLTGSGVGYTF. The sequenced part of the CDR3 DNA is TGTGCCAGCAGCTTGACAGGATCCGGGGTCGGC.

With respect to this clone: The observed sequence ends 3 residues before the CDR3 terminus, with the missing tail filled in from the germline J gene. V usage is TRBV7-7 and J usage is TRBJ2-1, with D possibly TRBD1 on 6 matching bases. V lost 4 bases, J lost 7 bases, and 14 bases lay in between. Germline V gene sequence: CDR1 SSHAT, CDR2 FNYEAQ (reference sequence). The CDR3 has 14 residues. The sequenced part of the CDR3 DNA is TGTGCCAGCAGCTCTGCCTTGGGGGCAAATGAG. Translation: CASSSALGANE. The complete CDR3 reads CASSSALGANEQFF.